This entry describes one TCR beta chain. Its binding antigen is unknown. Per-nucleotide qualities are absent, and no much larger clonotype sits a single base away. The roughly 42 donors, aged about 6 to 100 years, were systemically healthy Caucasian individuals from Russia. Each donor gave 8 to 10 milliliters of peripheral blood, collected into EDTA-treated Vacutainer tubes. PBMCs were isolated by Ficoll-Paque density-gradient centrifugation, with at least 6 million obtained per sample. Total RNA, at least 6 micrograms per sample, was extracted from PBMCs with Trizol reagent. For every donor, an aliquot of PBMCs went through flow cytometry to measure the percentages of naive CD45RAhigh/CD27high T cells. The data are from a study of blood T cells in healthy people across ages (dated by TCRdb to the mid-2010s). For the wider study: In model experiments, template switching captured roughly one uniquely barcoded TCR beta cDNA molecule for every two T cells. Donors were grouped into four age groups: young (average approximately 15 years), middle-aged (roughly 37), aged (about 59) and long-lived (around 80). The study analyzed two additional independent replicas of 1 million unique cDNA reads from the same blood draw for two donors, one aged 18 to 29 and one aged 80 or older. To avoid experimental bias, donors of different ages were randomly spread across the sequencing lanes. Age-related changes in TCR beta repertoire diversity were measured in the study by deep sequencing normalized with unique cDNA molecular identifiers. Here is what the overall study found, with its caveats: Estimates of total diversity from one million sequenced T cells were regarded as lower bounds and underestimates. The long-lived group showed more naive CD4+ T cells, fewer expanded clones and increased TCR diversity than the aged group, suggesting age selection. The percentage of naive T cells measured by flow cytometry correlated strongly with observed TCR beta diversity. Donor CMV infection status was unknown, potentially confounding age-related changes in expanded clonotypes. As age increased, observed TCR beta diversity per million T cells dropped in a roughly linear way, and a significant reduction was already evident by age 40. Since profiling was done on bulk unsorted PBMCs, naive and antigen-experienced compartments could not be conclusively compared.

V and J are truncated by 3 bases and 8 bases respectively, leaving an intervening sequence of 20 bases. Sequences LGHDT (CDR1) and YNNKEL (CDR2) are obtained from the germline V gene (reference sequence). The CDR3 runs 16 amino acids, cysteine and phenylalanine included. Only the CDR3 part of the read is kept: 48 bases, read in frame from the first base. Library preparation used 5' RACE. Sequencing was carried out with an Illumina HiSeq 2500. The second PCR ran for roughly 6 to 11 cycles and used a J-beta primer mix along with a sample-barcoded 5' primer. A unique molecular identifier was introduced onto each TCR beta cDNA molecule by a template-switch 5' adaptor carrying 12 random nucleotides. At least 2.5 million CDR3-containing paired-end reads were obtained from each sample. First-strand cDNA synthesis was performed from all RNA using the Mint cDNA synthesis kit, with priming by a TRBC-specific oligonucleotide. All cDNA was treated with uracil-DNA glycosylase and then went through a first 18-cycle PCR with the universal primers M1SS and BC2_uni_R. The published analysis was carried out like this. For normalization, 1 million high-quality reads, each with a distinct molecular identifier, were randomly selected from each sample. Instead of being binned into consensus sequences, reads that shared molecular identifiers were thrown out. MiTCR, with a Q25 quality threshold and the strictest error-elimination algorithm, was used for CDR3 identification, clonotype clustering and error correction. Lower-bound total TCR beta diversity was estimated with a nonparametric unseen species model using Euler transformation. Using fastp at Q25 and MiXCR, TCRdb reprocessed the public reads and kept productive beta chains. Every distinct CDR3 protein forms one entry, paired with its most common genes and DNA. The V and J calls and clone size are TCRdb's, not the authors'. The sample includes around 800,000 distinct CDR3 sequences, with 40% to 50% observed a single time. The top ten constitute about a fifth of the sample.

The sample comprised blood. The rearrangement combines TRBV3-1 with TRBJ2-1, with the D gene tentatively TRBD1 or TRBD2, based on 5 matching bases in each. The origin of this receptor is a man in his fifties or sixties in good health. The CDR3 protein sequence reads: CASSHNPGPSVDEQFF. The nucleotide sequence is given as TGTGCCAGCAGCCATAATCCGGGACCATCTGTCGATGAGCAGTTCTTC.